This T cell receptor beta chain was retrieved from a study of T cells in Graves' hyperthyroidism and ophthalmopathy. Study-level background: Once the initial diagnosis was made, peripheral blood was obtained before any treatment.

Exclusions: uncontrolled infection, other autoimmune disease, pregnancy, lactation. Germline loops: CDR1 LNHDA, CDR2 SQIVND (reference sequence). The CDR3 is 14 residues long. V dropped 4 bases and J dropped 1 base, with 8 bases sitting between them. RNA transcripts provided the source from which TCR beta CDR3 regions were amplified. The HTBI primer set drove a first-round RT-PCR of the TCR CDR3. TCRdb reprocessed the multiplex PCR reads via MiXCR and lists one record per CDR3 protein. The sample contains 650,000 to 850,000 distinct CDR3 sequences, 18% of which appear only once. The sequencing input was blood. The chain couples TRBV19 to TRBJ1-5, with D perhaps TRBD1 (5 bases). The TCR was taken from a woman in her fifties or sixties with Graves' hyperthyroidism that later progressed to Graves' ophthalmopathy. In nucleotides, the CDR3 is TGTGCCAGTAGTAACGGACACAGCAATCAGCCCCAGCATTTT. Protein: CASSNGHSNQPQHF.